Following are 17 T cell receptor beta chains from one sample sequenced in a study of beta chain features in type 1 diabetes (dated by TCRdb to 2016 to 2019). Libraries were constructed by the immunoSEQ multiplex PCR assay. The High Capacity cDNA Reverse Transcription Kit was used to reverse transcribe all of the isolated RNA, meaning that expressed TCRB transcripts were what got sequenced. Not all clones reach the TCRdb copy of this immuneACCESS table, which keeps in-frame sequences only. Checked studies attribute under half of the gap to unresolved V genes and leave the rest unexplained. The sample table records 200,000 to 250,000 clones; 9.6% of these occur just once. The top ten clones comprise about 0.037% of the sample. Sequenced material: naive CD4+ T cells from blood. In light of the paper, this sample's cell subset or site label describes: true naive CD4+ T cells. The receptors derive from a young woman in good health.

This clone was observed a handful of times. The chain recombines TRBV9 with TRBJ1-1; the D is unclear. The CDR3 runs 15 residues. With 1 base removed from V and 1 base from J, the gap between germline ends came to 11 bases. Per germline, CDR1 SGDLS and CDR2 YYNGEE. The CDR3 protein is CASSVSSLPNTEAFF. The DNA for the CDR3 is TGTGCCAGCAGCGTATCCTCACTGCCGAACACTGAAGCTTTCTTT.

V and J are TRBV5-1 and TRBJ2-1; 14 nucleotides line up with TRBD2. The germline gives CDR1 SGHRS, CDR2 YFSETQ. Trimming at V came to 3 bases and at J to 7 bases, leaving 6 bases not matched to a gene. This CDR3 has 16 amino acids. CDR3 sequence reads: CASSSGTSGGENEQFF. The CDR3 DNA is TGCGCCAGCAGCTCCGGGACTAGCGGGGGAGAAAATGAGCAGTTCTTC.

The V call is TRBV5-1, the J call TRBJ2-1, with TRBD2 matching over 11 bases. Germline V lookup: CDR1 SGHRS, CDR2 YFSETQ. This CDR3 contains 17 residues. V dropped 0 bases and J dropped 2; count of bases not matched to a gene: 4. The CDR3 nucleotides are TGCGCCAGCAGCTTGGCTAGCGGGGGGATAACCTACAATGAGCAGTTCTTC. Amino acids: CASSLASGGITYNEQFF.

The chain is built from TRBV7-9 and TRBJ2-3; the D gene is possibly TRBD1 (6 bases). CDR1 is SEHNR, CDR2 FQNEAQ, per germline (reference sequence). This CDR3 is built from 17 residues. V lost 4 bases and J 0 bases, leaving 17 bases between the germline ends. This chain's CDR3 is CASSSRPRTASTDTQYF. The CDR3 region has the DNA TGTGCCAGCAGCTCACGGCCCCGGACAGCTAGCACAGATACGCAGTATTTT.

This clone turned up a few times. V is TRBV7-2 and J is TRBJ2-7; the D gene is possibly TRBD2 (5 bases). V was shortened by 6 bases and J by 6 bases, with 30 bases between the two germline ends. Germline V lookup: CDR1 SGHTA, CDR2 FQGNSA. This CDR3 has 18 residues. In nucleotides, the CDR3 is TGTGCCAGCAGGGACTCGGCAGATTTTTCCCCTATTAGCGCCGAGCAGTACTTC. Amino acids: CASRDSADFSPISAEQYF.

The chain couples TRBV2 to TRBJ2-2; 9 bases agree with TRBD1. This CDR3 is built from 16 residues. Per the germline V gene, CDR1 is SNHLY and CDR2 is FYNNEI. The junction had 8 bases not matched to a gene; V was cut back by 2 bases and J by 7 bases. CDR3: CASSETGTGLYGELFF. Here the CDR3 DNA reads TGTGCCAGCAGTGAAACCGGGACAGGGTTATACGGGGAGCTGTTTTTT.

V is TRBV28 and J is TRBJ2-4; 7 nucleotides line up with TRBD2. J gave up 1 base and V 3 bases, and 3 bases lay outside the gene matches. The germline CDR1 and CDR2 sequences are MDHEN and SYDVKM. The CDR3 contains 15 residues. CDR3 protein: CASSFGGWAKNIQYF. CDR3 DNA: TGTGCCAGCAGTTTCGGGGGGTGGGCCAAAAACATTCAGTACTTC.

This clone was detected only a few times. CDR3 coding DNA: TGCGCCAGCAGCCTAGGGACAGCTGGTAATGAAAAACTGTTTTTT. Its translation is CASSLGTAGNEKLFF. The chain employs TRBV4-1 and TRBJ1-4; 7 bases line up with TRBD1. The ends lost 4 bases at V and 4 bases at J; junction bases unmatched: 6. This CDR3 region has 15 residues. Germline-derived CDR1 and CDR2 are MGHRA and YSYEKL.

The CDR3 region has the DNA TGTGCCAGCAGCGTAGGGATTTCGGCGGGAGACGAGCAGTACTTC. This gives the protein CASSVGISAGDEQYF. J is TRBJ2-7 and V is TRBV9; 7 nucleotides line up with TRBD2. The CDR3 runs to 15 residues. Germline V lookup: CDR1 SGDLS, CDR2 YYNGEE. Losses at the gene ends were 0 bases for V and 5 bases for J; bases not matched to a gene: 8.

The chain has TRBV5-1 and TRBJ2-5, with unresolved D. V gave up 7 bases and J gave up 0 bases, with 4 bases separating them. CDR3 length: 11 amino acids. The germline V gene encodes CDR1 SGHRS and CDR2 YFSETQ. CDR3 bases: TGCGCCAGCCGGTACCAAGAGACCCAGTACTTC. Its protein product is CASRYQETQYF.

This clone was found a few times. The chain uses TRBV19 and TRBJ2-5; the match to TRBD2 covers 9 bases. The V gene end was trimmed by 5 bases and the J gene end by 0 bases; junction bases not matched to a gene: 13. This CDR3 region has 18 residues. The germline V gene encodes CDR1 LNHDA and CDR2 SQIVND (reference sequence). The CDR3 here is CASSSLRSLAGYQETQYF. CDR3 DNA: TGTGCCAGTAGTTCCCTGAGGAGTCTAGCGGGGTACCAAGAGACCCAGTACTTC. Complete variable domain (other parts from reference TRBV19 and TRBJ2-5): DGGITQSPKYLFRKEGQNVTLSCEQNLNHDAMYWYRQDPGQGLRLIYYSQIVNDFQKGDIAEGYSVSREKKESFPLTVTSAQKNPTAFYLCASSSLRSLAGYQETQYFGPGTRLLVL.

This chain joins TRBV30 and TRBJ2-3; 14 bases map to TRBD2. CDR1 and CDR2 (germline): GTSNPN, SVGIG (reference sequence). The ends lost 3 bases at V and 5 bases at J; junction bases unmatched: 4. This CDR3 contains 15 residues. CDR3 DNA: TGTGCCTGGAGCTTCGGACTAGCGGGAGGAGATACGCAGTATTTT. Amino acid sequence: CAWSFGLAGGDTQYF. The variable domain in full, completed from reference TRBV30 and TRBJ2-3, reads SQTIHQWPATLVQPVGSPLSLECTVEGTSNPNLYWYRQAAGRGLQLLFYSVGIGQISSEVPQNLSASRPQDRQFILSSKKLLLSDSGFYLCAWSFGLAGGDTQYFGPGTRLTVL.

The chain joins TRBV5-1 to TRBJ2-7; D unclear. CDR3 length equals 15 residues. Germline CDR1 and CDR2: SGHRS and YFSETQ. Trimming cost V 2 bases and J 5 bases, with 17 bases left between them. The CDR3 DNA reads TGCGCCAGCAGCTTAGGCAGGCGTTCTACTCACGAGCAGTACTTC. Amino acid sequence: CASSLGRRSTHEQYF.

This clone was seen a few times. The rearrangement links TRBV5-1 to TRBJ2-5; TRBD1 aligns across 10 bases. After removal of 0 bases from V and 4 bases from J, the junction contained 3 bases not matched to a gene. The CDR3 has 15 residues. Per the germline V gene, CDR1 is SGHRS and CDR2 is YFSETQ. The CDR3: CASSLGDRGRETQYF. The CDR3 bases are TGCGCCAGCAGCTTGGGGGACAGGGGACGAGAGACCCAGTACTTC.

This clone has just a few counts. The chain has TRBV2 and TRBJ2-3, with 7 bases identical to TRBD1. Per the germline V gene, CDR1 is SNHLY and CDR2 is FYNNEI. The CDR3 runs 14 residues. J was trimmed by 2 bases and V by 4 bases; bases with no gene match: 3. The CDR3 protein is CASSADRDTDTQYF. CDR3 bases: TGTGCCAGCAGTGCTGACAGGGACACAGATACGCAGTATTTT.

CDR3 protein: CASSLRGINNEQFF. The CDR3 nucleotides read TGTGCCAGCAGCTTGCGAGGGATCAACAATGAGCAGTTCTTC. J is TRBJ2-1 and V is TRBV5-6, with a tentative D call TRBD2 (5 bases). Trimming pared 1 base from V and 5 bases from J, leaving 10 bases between. CDR3 size: 14 residues. Germline CDR1 SGHDT, CDR2 YYEEEE.

The chain is built from TRBV6-5 and TRBJ1-4; D remains unclear. Trimming pared 5 bases from V and 5 bases from J, leaving 12 bases between. This CDR3 region has 14 residues. The germline CDR1 and CDR2 sequences are MNHEY and SVGAGI. CDR3 bases: TGTGCCAGCAGTGAGTCCGGGTACAATGAAAAACTGTTTTTT. Protein product: CASSESGYNEKLFF.